This T cell receptor beta chain was retrieved from a study of control samples from healthy donors and cancer patients. TCRdb keeps only in-frame clones here, not all; method: immunoSEQ multiplex PCR. There are 150,000 or so clones in the sample; about 93% occur only once, and 12% to 15% lies in the top ten. The receptor was derived from a man aged 55 to 70 with colorectal cancer. The sample consisted of PBMCs.

CDR3 DNA sequence: TGTGCCAGCAGCTTTCCGGGGTCCTCTGGGGCCAACGTCCTGACTTTC. This sequence encodes CASSFPGSSGANVLTF. The rearrangement links TRBV5-4 to TRBJ2-6; a weak D match, TRBD2 (5 bases). The germline gives CDR1 SGHNT, CDR2 YYREEE (reference sequence). V was pared by 2 bases and J by 0 bases, with 9 bases between. The CDR3 extends over 16 amino acids.